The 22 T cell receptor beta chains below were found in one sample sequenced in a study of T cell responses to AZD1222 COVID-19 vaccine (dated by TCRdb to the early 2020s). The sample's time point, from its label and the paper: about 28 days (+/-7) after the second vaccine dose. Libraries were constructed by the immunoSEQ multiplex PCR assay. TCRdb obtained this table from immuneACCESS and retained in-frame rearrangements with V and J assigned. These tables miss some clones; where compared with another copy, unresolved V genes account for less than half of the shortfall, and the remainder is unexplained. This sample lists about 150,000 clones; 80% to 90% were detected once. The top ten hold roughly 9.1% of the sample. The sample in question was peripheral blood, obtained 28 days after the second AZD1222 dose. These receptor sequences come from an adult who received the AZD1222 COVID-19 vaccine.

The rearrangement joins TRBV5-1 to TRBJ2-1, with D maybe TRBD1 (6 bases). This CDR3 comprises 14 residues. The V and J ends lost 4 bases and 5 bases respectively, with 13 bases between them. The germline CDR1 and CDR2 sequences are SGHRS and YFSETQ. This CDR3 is CASSPGTRHNEQFF. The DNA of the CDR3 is TGCGCCAGCAGCCCCGGGACAAGACACAATGAGCAGTTCTTC.

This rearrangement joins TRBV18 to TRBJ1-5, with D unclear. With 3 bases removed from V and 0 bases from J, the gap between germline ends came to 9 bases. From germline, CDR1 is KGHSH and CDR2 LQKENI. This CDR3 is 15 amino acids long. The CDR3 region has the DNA TGTGCCAGCTCACCGGACGGAAATAGCAATCAGCCCCAGCATTTT. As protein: CASSPDGNSNQPQHF.

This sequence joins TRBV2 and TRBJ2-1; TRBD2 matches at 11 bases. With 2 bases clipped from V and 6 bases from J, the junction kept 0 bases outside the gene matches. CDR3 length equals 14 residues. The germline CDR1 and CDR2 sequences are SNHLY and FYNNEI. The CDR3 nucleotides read TGTGCCAGCAGTGAACTAGCGGGGGGCAATGAGCAGTTCTTC. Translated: CASSELAGGNEQFF.

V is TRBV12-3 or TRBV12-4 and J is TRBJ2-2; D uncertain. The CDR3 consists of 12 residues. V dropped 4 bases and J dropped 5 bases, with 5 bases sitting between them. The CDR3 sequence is CASSSSTGELFF. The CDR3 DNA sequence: TGTGCCAGCAGTTCATCTACCGGGGAGCTGTTTTTT.

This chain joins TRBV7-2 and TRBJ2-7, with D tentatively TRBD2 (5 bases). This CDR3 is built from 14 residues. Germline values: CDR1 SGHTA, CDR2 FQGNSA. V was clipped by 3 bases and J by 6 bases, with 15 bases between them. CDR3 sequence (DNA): TGTGCCAGCAGCTTGAGCGGAACCCTACGCGAGCAGTACTTC. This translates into CASSLSGTLREQYF.

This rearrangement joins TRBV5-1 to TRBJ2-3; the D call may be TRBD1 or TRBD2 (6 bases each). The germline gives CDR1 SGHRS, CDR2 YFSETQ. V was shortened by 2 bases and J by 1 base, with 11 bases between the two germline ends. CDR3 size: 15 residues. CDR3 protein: CASSLGGGGTDTQYF. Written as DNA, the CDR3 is TGCGCCAGCAGCTTAGGGGGAGGAGGCACAGATACGCAGTATTTT.

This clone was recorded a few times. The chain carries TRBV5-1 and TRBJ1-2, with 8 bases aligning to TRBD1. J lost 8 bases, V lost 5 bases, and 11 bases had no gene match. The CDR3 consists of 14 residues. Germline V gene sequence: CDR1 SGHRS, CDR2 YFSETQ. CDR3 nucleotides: TGCGCCAGCAGACAACCCCAGGGGGCTGGCGGCTACACCTTC. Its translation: CASRQPQGAGGYTF. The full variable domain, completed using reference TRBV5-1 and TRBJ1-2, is KAGVTQTPRYLIKTRGQQVTLSCSPISGHRSVSWYQQTPGQGLQFLFEYFSETQRNKGNFPGRFSGRQFSNSRSEMNVSTLELGDSALYLCASRQPQGAGGYTFGSGTRLTVV.

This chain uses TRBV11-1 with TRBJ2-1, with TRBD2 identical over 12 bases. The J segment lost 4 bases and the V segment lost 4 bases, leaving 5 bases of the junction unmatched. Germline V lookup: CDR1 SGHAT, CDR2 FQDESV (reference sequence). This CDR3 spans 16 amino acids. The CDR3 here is CASSSGLAGKYNEQFF. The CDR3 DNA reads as TGTGCCAGCAGCTCTGGACTAGCGGGGAAGTACAATGAGCAGTTCTTC.

Here the CDR3 reads CASAPGTTEETQYF. The CDR3 DNA reads as TGTGCCAGCGCGCCGGGGACCACCGAAGAGACCCAGTACTTC. This chain connects TRBV7-8 to TRBJ2-5, with D possibly called TRBD1 or TRBD2 (5 bases each). Per the germline V gene, CDR1 is SGHVS and CDR2 is FQNEAQ. V lost 8 bases and J 3 bases, leaving 16 bases between the germline ends. The CDR3 extends over 14 amino acids.

CDR3 bases: TGTGCCAGCAGCCAAGGGTGGGGCTCTGGAAACACCATATATTTT. Its translation: CASSQGWGSGNTIYF. The chain links TRBV3-1 (or the pseudogene TRBV3-2) to TRBJ1-3; no reliable D call. The length of the CDR3 is 15 residues. Between the trimmed V and J ends, which lost 1 base and 0 bases, there was a span of 7 bases. Germline CDR1 is LGHDT and CDR2 is YNNKEL (reference sequence).

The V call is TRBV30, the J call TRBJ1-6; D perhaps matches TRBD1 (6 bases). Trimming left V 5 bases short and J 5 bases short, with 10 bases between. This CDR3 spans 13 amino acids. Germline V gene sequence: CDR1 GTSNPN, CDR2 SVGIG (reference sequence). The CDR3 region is CAWATGHNSPLHF. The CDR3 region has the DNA TGTGCCTGGGCGACAGGCCATAATTCACCCCTCCACTTT.

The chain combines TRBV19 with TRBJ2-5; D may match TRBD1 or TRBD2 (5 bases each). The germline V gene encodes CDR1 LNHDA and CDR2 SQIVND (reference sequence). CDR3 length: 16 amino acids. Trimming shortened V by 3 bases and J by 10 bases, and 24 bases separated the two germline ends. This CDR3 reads CASSMDTGKNTGFQYF. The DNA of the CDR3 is TGTGCCAGTAGTATGGACACCGGGAAAAACACCGGGTTCCAGTACTTC.

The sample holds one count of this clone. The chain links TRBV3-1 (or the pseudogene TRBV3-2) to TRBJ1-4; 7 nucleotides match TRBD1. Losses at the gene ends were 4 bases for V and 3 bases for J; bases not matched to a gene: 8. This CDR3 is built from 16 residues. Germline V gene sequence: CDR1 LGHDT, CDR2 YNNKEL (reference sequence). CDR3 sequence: CASSPWTGASNEKLFF. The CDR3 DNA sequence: TGTGCCAGCAGCCCGTGGACAGGCGCTTCTAATGAAAAACTGTTTTTT.

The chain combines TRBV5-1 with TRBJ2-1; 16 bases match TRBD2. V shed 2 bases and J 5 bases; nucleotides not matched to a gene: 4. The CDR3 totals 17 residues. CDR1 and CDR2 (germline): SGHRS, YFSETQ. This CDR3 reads CASSFGTSGRGNNEQFF. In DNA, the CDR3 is TGCGCCAGCAGCTTCGGGACTAGCGGGAGGGGCAACAATGAGCAGTTCTTC.

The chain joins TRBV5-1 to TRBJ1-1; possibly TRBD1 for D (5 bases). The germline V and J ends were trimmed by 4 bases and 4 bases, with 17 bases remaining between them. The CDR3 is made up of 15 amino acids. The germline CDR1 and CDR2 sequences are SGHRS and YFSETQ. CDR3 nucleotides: TGCGCCAGCAGCGCCTACAGGTCAGGGAGCACTGAAGCTTTCTTT. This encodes CASSAYRSGSTEAFF.

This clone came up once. The CDR3 DNA is TGTGCCAGCAGCTCTCCAAACTACGAGCAGTACTTC. Its protein is CASSSPNYEQYF. This chain uses TRBV5-4 with TRBJ2-7; D gene unclear. V lost 3 bases to trimming and J lost 3 bases, with 7 bases between them. The CDR3 loop spans 12 amino acids. Germline assignment: CDR1 SGHNT and CDR2 YYREEE (reference sequence).

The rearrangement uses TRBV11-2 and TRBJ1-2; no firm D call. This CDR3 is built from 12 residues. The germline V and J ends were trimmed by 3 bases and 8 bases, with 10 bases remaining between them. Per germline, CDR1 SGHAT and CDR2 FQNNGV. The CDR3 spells CASSLGTSGYTF. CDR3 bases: TGTGCCAGCAGCTTGGGTACTTCGGGCTACACCTTC.

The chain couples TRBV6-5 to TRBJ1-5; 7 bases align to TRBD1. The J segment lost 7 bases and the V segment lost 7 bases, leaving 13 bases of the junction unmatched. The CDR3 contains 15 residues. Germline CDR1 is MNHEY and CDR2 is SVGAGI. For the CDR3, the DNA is TGTGCCAGCAAAGACAGGGCCGACCCCTCCCAGCCCCAGCATTTT. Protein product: CASKDRADPSQPQHF.

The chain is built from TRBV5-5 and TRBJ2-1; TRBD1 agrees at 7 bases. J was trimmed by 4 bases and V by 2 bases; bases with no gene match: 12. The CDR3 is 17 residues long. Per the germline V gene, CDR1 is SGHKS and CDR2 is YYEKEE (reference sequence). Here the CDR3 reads CASSFRYRDRIYNEQFF. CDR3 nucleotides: TGTGCCAGCAGCTTCCGCTACCGGGACAGAATTTACAATGAGCAGTTCTTC.

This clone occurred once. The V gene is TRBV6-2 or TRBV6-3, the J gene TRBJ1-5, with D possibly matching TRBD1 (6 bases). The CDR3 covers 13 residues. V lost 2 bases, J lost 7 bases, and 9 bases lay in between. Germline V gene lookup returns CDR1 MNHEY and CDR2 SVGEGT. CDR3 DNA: TGTGCCAGCAGTTACGTGAGGGGGCAGCCCCAGCATTTT. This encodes CASSYVRGQPQHF.

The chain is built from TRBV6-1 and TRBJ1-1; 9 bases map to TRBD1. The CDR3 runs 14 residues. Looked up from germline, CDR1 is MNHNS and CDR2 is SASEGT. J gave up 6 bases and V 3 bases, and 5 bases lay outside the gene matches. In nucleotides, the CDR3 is TGTGCCAGCAGTGAGGACAGGGGAACGCCTGAAGCTTTCTTT. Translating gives CASSEDRGTPEAFF.

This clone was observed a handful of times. This CDR3 is CASSFGGARNEQFF. The CDR3 coding sequence is TGTGCCAGCAGCTTCGGGGGCGCGAGGAATGAGCAGTTCTTC. The rearrangement uses TRBV11-3 and TRBJ2-1, with D perhaps given as TRBD1 or TRBD2 (6 bases each). The V and J ends lost 3 bases and 7 bases respectively, with 13 bases between them. Germline CDR1 SGHNT, CDR2 YENEEA. The CDR3 has 14 residues.